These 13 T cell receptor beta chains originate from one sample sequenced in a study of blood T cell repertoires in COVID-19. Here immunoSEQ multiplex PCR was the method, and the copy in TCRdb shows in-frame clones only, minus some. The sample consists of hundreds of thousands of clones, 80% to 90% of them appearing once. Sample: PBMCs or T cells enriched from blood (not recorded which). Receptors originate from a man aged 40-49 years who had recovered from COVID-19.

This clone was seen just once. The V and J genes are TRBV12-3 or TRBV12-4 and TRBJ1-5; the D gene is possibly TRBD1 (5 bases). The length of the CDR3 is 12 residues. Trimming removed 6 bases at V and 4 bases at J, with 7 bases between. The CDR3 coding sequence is TGTGCCAGCAGAAGACAGAATCAGCCCCAGCATTTT. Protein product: CASRRQNQPQHF.

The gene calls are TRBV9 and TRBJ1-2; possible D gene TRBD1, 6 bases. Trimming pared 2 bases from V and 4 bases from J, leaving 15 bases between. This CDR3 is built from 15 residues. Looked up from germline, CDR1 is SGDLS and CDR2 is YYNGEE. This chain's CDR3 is CASSVSQQGSYGYTF. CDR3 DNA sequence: TGTGCCAGCAGCGTTTCTCAACAGGGTAGCTATGGCTACACCTTC.

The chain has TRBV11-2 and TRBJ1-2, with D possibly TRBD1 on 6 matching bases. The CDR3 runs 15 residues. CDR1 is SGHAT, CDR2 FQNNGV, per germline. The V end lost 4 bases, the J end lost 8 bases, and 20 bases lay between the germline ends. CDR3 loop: CASSSPRTDKQGYTF. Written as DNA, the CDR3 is TGTGCCAGCAGCTCCCCACGGACAGATAAACAAGGCTACACCTTC.

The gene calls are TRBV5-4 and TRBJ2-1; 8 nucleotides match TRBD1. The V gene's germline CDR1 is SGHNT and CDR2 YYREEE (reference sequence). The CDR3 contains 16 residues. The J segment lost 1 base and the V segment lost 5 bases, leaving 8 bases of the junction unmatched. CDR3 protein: CASSPARDRSYNEQFF. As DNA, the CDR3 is TGTGCCAGCAGTCCGGCCCGGGACAGGTCCTACAATGAGCAGTTCTTC.

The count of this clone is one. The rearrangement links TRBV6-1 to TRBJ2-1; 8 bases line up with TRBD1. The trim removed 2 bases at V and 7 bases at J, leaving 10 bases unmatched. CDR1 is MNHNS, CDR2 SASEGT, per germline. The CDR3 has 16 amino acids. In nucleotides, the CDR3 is TGTGCCAGCAGTGAATTTCTGTTGGGACAGGTAAATGAGCAGTTCTTC. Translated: CASSEFLLGQVNEQFF.

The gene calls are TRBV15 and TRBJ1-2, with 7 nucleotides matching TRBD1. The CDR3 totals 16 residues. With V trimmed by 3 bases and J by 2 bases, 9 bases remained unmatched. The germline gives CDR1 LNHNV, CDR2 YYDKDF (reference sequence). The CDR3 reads CATSRAGGQLNYGYTF. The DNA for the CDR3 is TGTGCCACCAGCAGGGCCGGGGGACAGTTAAACTATGGCTACACCTTC.

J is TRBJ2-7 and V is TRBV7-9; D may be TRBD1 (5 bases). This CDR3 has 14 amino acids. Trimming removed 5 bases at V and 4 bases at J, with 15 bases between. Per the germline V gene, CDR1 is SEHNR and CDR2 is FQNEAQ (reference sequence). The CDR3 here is CASSRDSYAYEQYF. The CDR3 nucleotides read TGTGCCAGCAGCCGAGACAGCTACGCTTACGAGCAGTACTTC.

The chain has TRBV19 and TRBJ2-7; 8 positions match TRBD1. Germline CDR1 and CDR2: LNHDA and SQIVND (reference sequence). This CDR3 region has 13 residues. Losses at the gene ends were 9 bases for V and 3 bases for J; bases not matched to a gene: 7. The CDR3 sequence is CASSTGVRYEQYF. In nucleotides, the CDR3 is TGTGCCAGCTCGACAGGGGTCCGCTACGAGCAGTACTTC.

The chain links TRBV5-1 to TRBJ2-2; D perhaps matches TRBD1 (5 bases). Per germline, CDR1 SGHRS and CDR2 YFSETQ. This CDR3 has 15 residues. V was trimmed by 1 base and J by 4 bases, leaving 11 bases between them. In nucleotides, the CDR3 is TGCGCCAGCAGCTTGAGGCAGGGCGGCACCGGGGAGCTGTTTTTT. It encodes CASSLRQGGTGELFF.

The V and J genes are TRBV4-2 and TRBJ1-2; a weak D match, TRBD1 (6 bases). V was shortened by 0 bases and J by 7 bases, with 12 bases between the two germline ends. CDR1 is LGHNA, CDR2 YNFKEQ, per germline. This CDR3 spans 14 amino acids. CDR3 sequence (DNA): TGTGCCAGCAGCCAAGATCTAATGGACAGTGGCTACACCTTC. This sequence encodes CASSQDLMDSGYTF.

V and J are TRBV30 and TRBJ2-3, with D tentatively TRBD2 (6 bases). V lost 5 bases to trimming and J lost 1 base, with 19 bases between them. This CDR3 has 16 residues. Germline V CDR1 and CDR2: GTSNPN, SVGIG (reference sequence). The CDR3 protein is CAWGRRRGRGTDTQYF. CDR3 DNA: TGTGCCTGGGGGAGGAGGCGGGGAAGAGGCACAGATACGCAGTATTTT.

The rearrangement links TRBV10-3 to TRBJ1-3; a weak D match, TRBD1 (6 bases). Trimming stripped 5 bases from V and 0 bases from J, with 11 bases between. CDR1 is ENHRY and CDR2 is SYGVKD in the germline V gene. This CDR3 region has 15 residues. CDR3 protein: CAISPQGISGNTIYF. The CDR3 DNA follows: TGTGCCATCAGTCCACAGGGAATCTCTGGAAACACCATATATTTT.

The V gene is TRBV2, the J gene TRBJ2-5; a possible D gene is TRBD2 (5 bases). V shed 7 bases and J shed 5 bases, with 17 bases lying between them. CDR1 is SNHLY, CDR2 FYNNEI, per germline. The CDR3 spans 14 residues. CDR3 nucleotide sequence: TGTGCCAGCAAGGCCAACCTAGCCCTGGAGACCCAGTACTTC. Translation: CASKANLALETQYF.